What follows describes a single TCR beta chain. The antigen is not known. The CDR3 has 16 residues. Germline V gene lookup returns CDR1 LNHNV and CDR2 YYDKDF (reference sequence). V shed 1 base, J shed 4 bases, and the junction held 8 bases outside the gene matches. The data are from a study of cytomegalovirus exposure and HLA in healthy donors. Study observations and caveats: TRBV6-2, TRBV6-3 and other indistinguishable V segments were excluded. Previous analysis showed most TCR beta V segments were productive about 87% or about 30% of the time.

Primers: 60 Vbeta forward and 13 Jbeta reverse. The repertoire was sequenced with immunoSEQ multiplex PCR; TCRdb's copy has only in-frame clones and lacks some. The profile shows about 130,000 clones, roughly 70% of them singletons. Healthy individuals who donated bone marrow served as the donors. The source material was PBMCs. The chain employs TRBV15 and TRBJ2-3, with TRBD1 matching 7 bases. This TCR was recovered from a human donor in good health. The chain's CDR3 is CATSRARGQGADTQYF. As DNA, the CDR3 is TGTGCCACCAGCAGAGCTCGTGGCCAGGGGGCAGATACGCAGTATTTT.